A selection of T cell receptor beta chains follows, all from one sample in a study of blood T cells in healthy people across ages. TCRdb re-called the 5' RACE reads through MiXCR, storing one row per CDR3 protein. The sample contains fewer than 800,000 distinct CDR3 sequences, 32% of which appear only once. The specimen sequenced was blood. The receptors shown here come from a woman aged 80 or over in good health. Both conserved end residues are part of each CDR3. D genes are given only for firm matches. A clone size is listed for some rows: how often the clone was seen (once, few, many), or a class if it is expanded.

clone size	D gene	V gene	J gene	CDR3 DNA	CDR3 protein
many	NA	TRBV4-1	TRBJ1-1	TGCGCCAGCAGCCAAGATGGGGGGGCCAGGCGGAAAGCTTTCTTT	CASSQDGGARRKAFF
many	NA	TRBV7-2	TRBJ2-7	TGTGCCAGCAGCTTCACAGGGCTCGCCGAGCAGTACTTC	CASSFTGLAEQYF
many	NA	TRBV12-3/TRBV12-4	TRBJ1-6	TGTGCCAGCAGTTTTTTGAATTCACCCCTCCACTTT	CASSFLNSPLHF
many	NA	TRBV3-1	TRBJ2-5	TGTGCCAGCAGCCAAGATCTGAACGCACCACAGTACTTC	CASSQDLNAPQYF
NA	NA	TRBV18	TRBJ2-2	TGTGTCAGCTCACCCCTGGCAGGGGCGAACACCGGGGAGCTGTTTTTT	CVSSPLAGANTGELFF
NA	TRBD1	TRBV10-3	TRBJ2-3	TGTGCCATCAGCCCCGGGACAGGTGGAGGATTGGATACGCAGTATTTT	CAISPGTGGGLDTQYF
many	NA	TRBV29-1	TRBJ1-1	TGCAGTTATACAAGAGGGGGGGAGGCTGAAGCTTTCTTT	CSYTRGGEAEAFF
NA	TRBD2	TRBV29-1	TRBJ2-2	TGCAGCGTCAATGGGGGGGGGATGCGGACCGGGGAGCTGTTTTTT	CSVNGGGMRTGELFF
NA	NA	TRBV7-6	TRBJ2-2	TGTGCCAGCAGCCCCTCCGGGGGGCTGAGGTTGGACACCGGGGAGCTGTTTTTT	CASSPSGGLRLDTGELFF
few	NA	TRBV30	TRBJ1-1	TGTGCCTGGAGGTTTATGGTCACTGAAGCTTTCTTT	CAWRFMVTEAFF
many	NA	TRBV6-1	TRBJ1-2	TGTGCCAGCAGTGTCGGCCGAGGGGGTGGCTATGGCTACACCTTC	CASSVGRGGGYGYTF
few	NA	TRBV6-5	TRBJ1-1	TGTGCCAGCAGTTACTCGTCGGGTGGGAACACTGAAGCTTTCTTT	CASSYSSGGNTEAFF
NA	NA	TRBV20-1	TRBJ2-6	TGCAGTGCTAGACGATCGGCTGGGGCCAACGTCCTGACTTTC	CSARRSAGANVLTF
many	NA	TRBV5-4	TRBJ2-6	TGTGCCAGCAGCTTGGGACATCAGAGCTCTGGGGCCAACGTCCTGACTTTC	CASSLGHQSSGANVLTF
NA	NA	TRBV7-2	TRBJ2-6	TGTGCCAGCAGCGCTCTCGGGACGGCGAACTCTGGGGCCAACGTCCTGACTTTC	CASSALGTANSGANVLTF
NA	NA	TRBV20-1	TRBJ1-5	TGCAGTGCTAGACCGGGCCTCCCGGGGGGCAATCAGCCCCAGCATTTT	CSARPGLPGGNQPQHF
many	NA	TRBV20-1	TRBJ2-4	TGCAGTGCTAGAGATGAGGGGACATCCAAAAACATTCAGTACTTC	CSARDEGTSKNIQYF
NA	TRBD2	TRBV5-1	TRBJ2-1	TGCGCCAGCAGCCGTGGCGGGTCTAGCGGGGGGGGTGAGCAGTTCTTC	CASSRGGSSGGGEQFF
many	TRBD2	TRBV18	TRBJ2-1	TGTGCCAGCTCACCAGTTAGCGGGATTAGCTCCTACAATGAGCAGTTCTTC	CASSPVSGISSYNEQFF
many	NA	TRBV20-1	TRBJ1-4	TGCAGTGCGAAGGGGGTTAATGAAAAACTGTTTTTT	CSAKGVNEKLFF
NA	NA	TRBV9	TRBJ1-1	TGTGCCAGCTCGGGTGAGATGAACACTGAAGCTTTCTTT	CASSGEMNTEAFF
few	TRBD1	TRBV28	TRBJ2-1	TGTGCCAGCAGGTGGGACAGTCTCAACAATGAGCAGTTCTTC	CASRWDSLNNEQFF
NA	TRBD1	TRBV2	TRBJ1-2	TGTGCCAGCAGCGTGACAGGGCTGGAAGGCTACACCTTC	CASSVTGLEGYTF
NA	NA	TRBV12-3/TRBV12-4	TRBJ2-2	TGTGCCAGCAGTTTACCCCTAAGCGACACCGGGGAGCTGTTTTTT	CASSLPLSDTGELFF
many	NA	TRBV5-8	TRBJ2-3	TGTGCCAGCAGCTTGGAGGGGGGGCGGACAGATACGCAGTATTTT	CASSLEGGRTDTQYF
NA	NA	TRBV20-1	TRBJ1-2	TGCAGTGCTAAGGGACACAATAACTATGGCTACACCTTC	CSAKGHNNYGYTF
NA	NA	TRBV5-1	TRBJ2-2	TGCGCCAGCAGGGGGGGCACCGCCGGGGAGCTGTTTTTT	CASRGGTAGELFF
NA	NA	TRBV4-2	TRBJ2-2	TGTGCCAGCAGCCTCCTCGTAGGCCCCAGCTGGGAGCTGTTTTTT	CASSLLVGPSWELFF
NA	NA	TRBV6-2/TRBV6-3	TRBJ1-2	TGTGCCGGCAATACCGGGGCTGCCGGCGGCTACACCTTC	CAGNTGAAGGYTF
once	NA	TRBV6-5	TRBJ1-4	TGTGCCAGCGGTTCCGTGGTAACTAATGAAAAACGGTTTTTT	CASGSVVTNEKRFF
few	NA	TRBV30	TRBJ1-2	TGTGCCTGGACTCGCAGGGGCGACTATGGCTACACCTTC	CAWTRRGDYGYTF
many	NA	TRBV7-2	TRBJ1-5	TGTGCCAGCAGCTTGTACGGGAATAGCAATCAGCCCCAGCATTTT	CASSLYGNSNQPQHF
many	NA	TRBV6-5	TRBJ1-2	TGTGCCACGCAAAGGGGTGGGGGCTACACCTTC	CATQRGGGYTF
NA	TRBD1	TRBV6-4	TRBJ1-1	TGTGCCAGCAGTGCCTCGAGGGGACAGACTGAAGCTTTCTTT	CASSASRGQTEAFF
few	NA	TRBV7-2	TRBJ2-5	TGTGCCAGCAGCTTAGTAGGTCACGCAGAGACCCAGTACTTC	CASSLVGHAETQYF
many	NA	TRBV25-1	TRBJ2-7	TGTGCCACAAGCGCTGCCTACGAGCAGTACTTC	CATSAAYEQYF
few	NA	TRBV12-5	TRBJ2-3	TGTGCTAGTGGTCCCGGGAATACGCAGTATTTT	CASGPGNTQYF
many	NA	TRBV5-1	TRBJ2-7	TGCGCCAGCAGCTTGGTCCAGAGATCCTACGAGCAGTACTTC	CASSLVQRSYEQYF
many	NA	TRBV15	TRBJ2-7	TGTGCCACCAGCACAGGGAACCGGGACGAGCAGTACTTC	CATSTGNRDEQYF
NA	NA	TRBV6-1	TRBJ1-3	TGTGCCAGCAGTGCCGGGACAAGCTCTGGAAACACCATATATTTT	CASSAGTSSGNTIYF
many	NA	TRBV7-2	TRBJ2-5	TGTGCCAGCAGCTTTCGGCCCTCGGGGCAAGAGACCCAGTACTTC	CASSFRPSGQETQYF
few	NA	TRBV7-3	TRBJ2-3	TGTGCCAGCAGCCCAGGGGTAGTCGATACGCAGTATTTT	CASSPGVVDTQYF
many	TRBD1	TRBV6-5	TRBJ1-4	TGTGCCAGCAGTCGGACAGGAGGAAAACTGTTTTTT	CASSRTGGKLFF
many	NA	TRBV9	TRBJ2-1	TGTGCCAGCAGCAGGGGCTCCGGGAATGAGCAGTTCTTC	CASSRGSGNEQFF
many	TRBD2	TRBV7-9	TRBJ2-1	TGTGCCAGCAGCGTCGTAGCGGGGGGCTACAATGAGCAGTTCTTC	CASSVVAGGYNEQFF
many	TRBD2	TRBV20-1	TRBJ2-5	TGCAGTGCTTACCCGGGACTAGGGGGTGGAGAGACCCAGTACTTC	CSAYPGLGGGETQYF
few	NA	TRBV20-1	TRBJ1-5	TGCAGTGCTAGAGATCGAAAGGGGCCAAGCAATCAGCCCCAGCATTTT	CSARDRKGPSNQPQHF
NA	NA	TRBV6-6	TRBJ2-1	TGTGCCAGCCTCAGGGCTATTGGGAACAATGAGCAGTTCTTC	CASLRAIGNNEQFF
many	TRBD1	TRBV7-2	TRBJ1-1	TGTGCCAGCAGCTATTACAGGGGAGAGAACACTGAAGCTTTCTTT	CASSYYRGENTEAFF
many	NA	TRBV6-6	TRBJ1-5	TGTGCCAGCAGGGTTCCGCGAGCCAACAATCAGCCCCAGCATTTT	CASRVPRANNQPQHF
many	NA	TRBV6-2/TRBV6-3	TRBJ2-6	TGTGCCAGCAGTTACGCTGGAAGGGGGGCCAACGTCCTGACTTTC	CASSYAGRGANVLTF
NA	TRBD1	TRBV7-3	TRBJ1-2	TGTGCCAGCAGCTTACATAGCCAGGGACAGGGCGAAGGCTACACCTTC	CASSLHSQGQGEGYTF
few	NA	TRBV6-6	TRBJ1-4	TGTGCCAGCAGTTATCTTGCAGGGGTTCGTGATGAAAAACTGTTTTTT	CASSYLAGVRDEKLFF
many	TRBD2	TRBV4-1	TRBJ2-1	TGCGCCAGCAGCCAAGAAGGGACTAGCGTTGACAATGAGCAGTTCTTC	CASSQEGTSVDNEQFF
NA	TRBD2	TRBV7-2	TRBJ2-3	TGTGCCAGCAGCCTTGATGGACTAGCGGGCTTGTTAGATACGCAGTATTTT	CASSLDGLAGLLDTQYF
many	NA	TRBV7-2	TRBJ1-5	TGTGCCAGCAGCTTAGAGCAGGGGTTCAATCAGCCCCAGCATTTT	CASSLEQGFNQPQHF
many	NA	TRBV6-2/TRBV6-3	TRBJ2-5	TGTGCCAGCAGTCTGGGGTCCTCCTTGTACTTC	CASSLGSSLYF
NA	TRBD1	TRBV20-1	TRBJ1-1	TGCAGTGCTGAGAGGACAGGGTCAGACACTGAAGCTTTCTTT	CSAERTGSDTEAFF
NA	NA	TRBV12-5	TRBJ2-5	TGTGCTAGTGGTTTGGTAGGCTCGCAGAAGCAGTACTTC	CASGLVGSQKQYF
NA	NA	TRBV5-1	TRBJ2-7	TGCGCCAGCAGCTTGCTCGGGGGCAGGGCATTTTACGAACAGTACTTC	CASSLLGGRAFYEQYF